These 8 T cell receptor beta chains share one sample of origin, sequenced in a study of T cell repertoires in cytomegalovirus infection. Each CDR3 protein gets one entry after TCRdb re-called the reads with MiXCR. The sample includes some 130,000 distinct CDR3 sequences, around 32% of them seen just once. These receptors have no identified antigens. Source: CD8+ T cells from cultured PBMCs, taken from culture after CMV antigen stimulation. These receptors all come from a human donor in good health (CMV status not recorded). Some clones in this sample may be carry-over from other donors' samples.

Only a few counts were recorded for this clonotype. The chain uses TRBV7-9 and TRBJ1-2; D uncertain. V was clipped by 5 bases and J by 0 bases, with 13 bases between them. The CDR3 totals 15 residues. Per the germline V gene, CDR1 is SEHNR and CDR2 is FQNEAQ (reference sequence). CDR3 in DNA: TGTGCCAGCAGCCTTCCATCCCGGACTAACTATGGCTACACCTTC. Translated, it gives CASSLPSRTNYGYTF.

V is TRBV6-5 and J is TRBJ2-3; 7 bases align to TRBD2. Germline V gene lookup returns CDR1 MNHEY and CDR2 SVGAGI. The J segment lost 9 bases and the V segment lost 2 bases, leaving 14 bases of the junction unmatched. CDR3 size: 16 residues. CDR3 sequence: CASSYPPPKRGSTQYF. CDR3 coding DNA: TGTGCCAGCAGTTACCCCCCCCCAAAGCGGGGATCGACGCAGTATTTT.

The J gene is TRBJ2-1, the V gene TRBV19; TRBD2 might be the D (5 bases). CDR1 and CDR2 from the germline V gene are LNHDA and SQIVND (reference sequence). The ends were cut back, 1 base at V and 9 bases at J, with 10 bases in the middle. The CDR3 spans 13 residues. The CDR3 sequence: CASSIGSGVEQFF. The CDR3 bases are TGTGCCAGTAGTATAGGATCCGGGGTTGAGCAGTTCTTC.

There are a few counts of this clonotype. This rearrangement joins TRBV27 to TRBJ1-6; TRBD1 agrees at 7 bases. Trimming took 4 bases from V and 6 from J; bases not matched to a gene: 3. This CDR3 is built from 14 residues. The germline V gene encodes CDR1 MNHEY and CDR2 SMNVEV (reference sequence). CDR3 residues: CASSSGTANSPLHF. In DNA, the CDR3 is TGTGCCAGCAGTTCCGGGACAGCTAATTCACCCCTCCACTTT.

The table lists this clonotype with a few counts. The V and J genes are TRBV20-1 and TRBJ2-7, with 8 bases lining up with TRBD1. The CDR3 is 14 amino acids. From germline, CDR1 is DFQATT and CDR2 SNEGSKA (reference sequence). With 2 bases clipped from V and 3 bases from J, the junction kept 6 bases outside the gene matches. The CDR3 loop reads CSARSGTGIYEQYF. CDR3 in DNA: TGCAGTGCTAGATCAGGGACAGGCATCTACGAGCAGTACTTC.

This clonotype was counted only a few times. The V gene is TRBV5-4, the J gene TRBJ1-2; D is ambiguous. Trimming pared 4 bases from V and 8 bases from J, leaving 21 bases between. The CDR3 covers 15 residues. Germline loops: CDR1 SGHNT, CDR2 YYREEE (reference sequence). This CDR3 reads CASSPQGLTYEGYTF. The CDR3 DNA follows: TGTGCCAGCAGCCCTCAAGGGTTGACTTATGAAGGCTACACCTTC.

The chain has TRBV7-4 and TRBJ1-5, with D unresolved. V shed 4 bases and J shed 2 bases, with 21 bases lying between them. CDR1 is SGHVT, CDR2 SQSDAQ, per germline. The CDR3 runs 18 residues. CDR3 coding DNA: TGTGCCAGCAGCTACACAAGTACCAGGTCGAGAGGCAATCAGCCCCAGCATTTT. Encoded protein: CASSYTSTRSRGNQPQHF.

The chain couples TRBV5-1 to TRBJ1-1, with a tentative D call TRBD1 (5 bases). Trimming pared 4 bases from V and 2 bases from J, leaving 12 bases between. CDR1 and CDR2 (germline): SGHRS, YFSETQ. The CDR3 loop spans 14 amino acids. The CDR3 is CASSLDKFNTEAFF. DNA for the CDR3: TGCGCCAGCAGCCTGGACAAATTCAACACTGAAGCTTTCTTT.